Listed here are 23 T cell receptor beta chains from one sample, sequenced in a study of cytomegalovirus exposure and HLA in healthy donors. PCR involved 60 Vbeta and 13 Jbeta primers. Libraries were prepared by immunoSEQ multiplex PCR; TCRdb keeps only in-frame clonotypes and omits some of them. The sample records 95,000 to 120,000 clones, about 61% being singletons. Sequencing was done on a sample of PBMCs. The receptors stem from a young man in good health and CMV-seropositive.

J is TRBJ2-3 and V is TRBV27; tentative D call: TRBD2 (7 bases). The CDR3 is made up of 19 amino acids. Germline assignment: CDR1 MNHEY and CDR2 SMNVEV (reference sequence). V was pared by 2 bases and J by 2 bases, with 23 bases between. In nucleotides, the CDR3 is TGTGCCAGCAGTTTAAAGGTCTGGGGAGGGTGGGGGGCCACAGATACGCAGTATTTT. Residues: CASSLKVWGGWGATDTQYF.

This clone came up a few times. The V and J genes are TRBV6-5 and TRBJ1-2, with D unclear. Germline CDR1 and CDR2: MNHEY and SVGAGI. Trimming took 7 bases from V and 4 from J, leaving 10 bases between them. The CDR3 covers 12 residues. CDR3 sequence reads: CASKETGYGYTF. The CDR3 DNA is TGTGCCAGCAAGGAGACTGGCTATGGCTACACCTTC.

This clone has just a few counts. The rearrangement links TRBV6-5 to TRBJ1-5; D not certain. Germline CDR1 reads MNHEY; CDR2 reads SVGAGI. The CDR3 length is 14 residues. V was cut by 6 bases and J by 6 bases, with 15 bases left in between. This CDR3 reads CASRPDGGSQPQHF. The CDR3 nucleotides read TGTGCCAGCAGGCCCGACGGCGGTAGTCAGCCCCAGCATTTT.

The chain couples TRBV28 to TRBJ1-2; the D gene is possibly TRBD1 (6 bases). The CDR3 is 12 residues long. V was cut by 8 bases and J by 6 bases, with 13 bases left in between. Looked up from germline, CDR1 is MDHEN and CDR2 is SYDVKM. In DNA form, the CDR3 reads TGTGCCAGCCGACATCAGGGGAATGGCTACACCTTC. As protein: CASRHQGNGYTF.

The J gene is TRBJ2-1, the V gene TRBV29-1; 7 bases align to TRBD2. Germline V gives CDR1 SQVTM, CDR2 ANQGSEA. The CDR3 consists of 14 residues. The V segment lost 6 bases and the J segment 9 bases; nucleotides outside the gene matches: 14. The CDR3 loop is CSVMTQGGSSEQFF. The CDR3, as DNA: TGCAGCGTCATGACCCAGGGAGGGTCTAGTGAGCAGTTCTTC.

The CDR3 DNA sequence: TGTGCCACCACAGGGGGTTCCAATCAGCCCCAGCATTTT. This sequence encodes CATTGGSNQPQHF. The V call is TRBV6-5, the J call TRBJ1-5; 8 positions agree with TRBD1. V trimming: 10 bases; J trimming: 3 bases; junction bases outside the gene matches: 5. The CDR3 runs 13 residues. Germline V gives CDR1 MNHEY, CDR2 SVGAGI.

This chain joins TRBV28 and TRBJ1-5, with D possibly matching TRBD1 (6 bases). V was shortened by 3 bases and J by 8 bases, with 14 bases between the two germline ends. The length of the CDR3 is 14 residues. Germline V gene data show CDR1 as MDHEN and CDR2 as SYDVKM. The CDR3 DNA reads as TGTGCCAGCAGTTTGGTAACAGGGATAGAGCCCCAGCATTTT. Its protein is CASSLVTGIEPQHF.

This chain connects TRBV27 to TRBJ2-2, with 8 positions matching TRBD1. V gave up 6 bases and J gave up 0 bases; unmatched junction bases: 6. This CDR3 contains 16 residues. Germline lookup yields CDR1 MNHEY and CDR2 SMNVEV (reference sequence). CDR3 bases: TGTGCCAGCAGACTTGGACAGGGTGCGAACACCGGGGAGCTGTTTTTT. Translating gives CASRLGQGANTGELFF.

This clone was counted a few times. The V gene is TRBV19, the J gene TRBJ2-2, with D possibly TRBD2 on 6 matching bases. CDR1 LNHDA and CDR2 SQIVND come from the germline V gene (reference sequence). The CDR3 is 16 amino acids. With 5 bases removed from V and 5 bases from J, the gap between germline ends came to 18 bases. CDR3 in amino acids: CASSPRGTGRTGELFF. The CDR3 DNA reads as TGTGCCAGTAGTCCGCGTGGGACTGGCAGGACCGGGGAGCTGTTTTTT.

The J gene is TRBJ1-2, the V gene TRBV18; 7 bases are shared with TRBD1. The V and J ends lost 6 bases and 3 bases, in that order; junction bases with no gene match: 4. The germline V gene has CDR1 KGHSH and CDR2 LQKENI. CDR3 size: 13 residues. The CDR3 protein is CASSLDRDYGYTF. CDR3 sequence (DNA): TGTGCCAGCTCCCTCGACAGGGACTATGGCTACACCTTC. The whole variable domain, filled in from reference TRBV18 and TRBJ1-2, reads NAGVMQNPRHLVRRRGQEARLRCSPMKGHSHVYWYRQLPEEGLKFMVYLQKENIIDESGMPKERFSAEFPKEGPSILRIQQVVRGDSAAYFCASSLDRDYGYTFGSGTRLTVV.

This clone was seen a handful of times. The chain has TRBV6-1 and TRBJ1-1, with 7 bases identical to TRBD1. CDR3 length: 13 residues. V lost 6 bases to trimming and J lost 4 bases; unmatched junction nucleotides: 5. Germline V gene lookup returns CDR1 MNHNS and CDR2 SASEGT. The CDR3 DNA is TGTGCCAGCAGGGACCGGGACAGCACTGAAGCTTTCTTT. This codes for CASRDRDSTEAFF.

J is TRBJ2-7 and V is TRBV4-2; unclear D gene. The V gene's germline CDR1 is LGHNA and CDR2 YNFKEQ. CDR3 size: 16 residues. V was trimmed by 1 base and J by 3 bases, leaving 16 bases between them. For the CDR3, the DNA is TGTGCCAGCAGCCAAGTCTCAGGCGAAGAAAGCTACGAGCAGTACTTC. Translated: CASSQVSGEESYEQYF.

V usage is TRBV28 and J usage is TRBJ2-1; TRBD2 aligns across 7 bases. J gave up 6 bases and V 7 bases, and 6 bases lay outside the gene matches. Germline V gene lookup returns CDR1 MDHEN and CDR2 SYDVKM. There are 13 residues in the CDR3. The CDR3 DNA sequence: TGTGCCAGCAACCCACGCGGGGGCAATGAGCAGTTCTTC. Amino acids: CASNPRGGNEQFF. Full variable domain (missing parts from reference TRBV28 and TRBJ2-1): DVKVTQSSRYLVKRTGEKVFLECVQDMDHENMFWYRQDPGLGLRLIYFSYDVKMKEKGDIPEGYSVSREKKERFSLILESASTNQTSMYLCASNPRGGNEQFFGPGTRLTVL.

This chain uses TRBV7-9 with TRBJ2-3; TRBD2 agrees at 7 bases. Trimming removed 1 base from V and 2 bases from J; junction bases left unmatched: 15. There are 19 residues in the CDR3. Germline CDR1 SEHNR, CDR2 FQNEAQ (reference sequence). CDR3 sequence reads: CASSLVWGRAASSTDTQYF. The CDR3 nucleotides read TGTGCCAGCAGCTTAGTTTGGGGGAGGGCAGCCTCCTCCACAGATACGCAGTATTTT.

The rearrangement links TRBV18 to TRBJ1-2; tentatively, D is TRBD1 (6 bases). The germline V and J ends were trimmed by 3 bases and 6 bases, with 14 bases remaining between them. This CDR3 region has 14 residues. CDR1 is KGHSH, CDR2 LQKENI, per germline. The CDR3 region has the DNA TGTGCCAGCTCACCGGCAGACAGGACCCATGGCTACACCTTC. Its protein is CASSPADRTHGYTF. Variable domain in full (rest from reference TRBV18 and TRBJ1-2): NAGVMQNPRHLVRRRGQEARLRCSPMKGHSHVYWYRQLPEEGLKFMVYLQKENIIDESGMPKERFSAEFPKEGPSILRIQQVVRGDSAAYFCASSPADRTHGYTFGSGTRLTVV.

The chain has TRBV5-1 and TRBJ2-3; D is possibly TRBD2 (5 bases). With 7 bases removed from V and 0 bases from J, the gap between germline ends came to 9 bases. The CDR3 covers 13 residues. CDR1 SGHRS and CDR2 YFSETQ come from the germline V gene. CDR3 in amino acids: CASAEGSTDTQYF. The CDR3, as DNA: TGCGCCAGCGCTGAGGGCAGCACAGATACGCAGTATTTT.

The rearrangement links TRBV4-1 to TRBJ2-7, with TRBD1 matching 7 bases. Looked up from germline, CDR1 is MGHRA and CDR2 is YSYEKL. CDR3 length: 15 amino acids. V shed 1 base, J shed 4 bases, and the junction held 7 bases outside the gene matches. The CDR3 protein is CASSQGQGMSYEQYF. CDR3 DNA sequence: TGCGCCAGCAGCCAAGGACAGGGAATGAGTTACGAGCAGTACTTC.

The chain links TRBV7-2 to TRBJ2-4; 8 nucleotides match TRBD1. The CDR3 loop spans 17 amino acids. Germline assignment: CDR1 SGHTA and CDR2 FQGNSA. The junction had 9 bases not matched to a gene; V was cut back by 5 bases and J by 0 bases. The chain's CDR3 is CASSPTTGVLAKNIQYF. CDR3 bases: TGTGCCAGCAGCCCGACGACAGGGGTACTAGCCAAAAACATTCAGTACTTC.

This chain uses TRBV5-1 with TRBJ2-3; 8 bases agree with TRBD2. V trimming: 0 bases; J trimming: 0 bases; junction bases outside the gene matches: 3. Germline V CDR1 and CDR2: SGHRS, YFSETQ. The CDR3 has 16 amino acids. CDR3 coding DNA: TGCGCCAGCAGCTTGGCCGGGGGGGCTAGCACAGATACGCAGTATTTT. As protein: CASSLAGGASTDTQYF.

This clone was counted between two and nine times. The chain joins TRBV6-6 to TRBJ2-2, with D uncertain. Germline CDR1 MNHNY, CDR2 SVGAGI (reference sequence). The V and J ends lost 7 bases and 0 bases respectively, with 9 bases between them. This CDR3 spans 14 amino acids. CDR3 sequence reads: CASIMSSNTGELFF. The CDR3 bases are TGTGCCAGCATCATGAGTTCGAACACCGGGGAGCTGTTTTTT.

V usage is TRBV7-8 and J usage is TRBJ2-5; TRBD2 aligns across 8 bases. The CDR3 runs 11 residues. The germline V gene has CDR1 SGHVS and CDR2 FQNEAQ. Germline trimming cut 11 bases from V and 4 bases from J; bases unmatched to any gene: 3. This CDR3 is CAYGGGETQYF. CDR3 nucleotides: TGTGCCTACGGGGGGGGAGAGACCCAGTACTTC.

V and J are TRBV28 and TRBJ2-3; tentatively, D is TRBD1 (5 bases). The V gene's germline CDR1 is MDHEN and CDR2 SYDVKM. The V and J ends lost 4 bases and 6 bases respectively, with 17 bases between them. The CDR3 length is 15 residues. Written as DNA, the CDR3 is TGTGCCAGCAGTTACGCAAGGGGCGGCCCTGATACGCAGTATTTT. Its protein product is CASSYARGGPDTQYF. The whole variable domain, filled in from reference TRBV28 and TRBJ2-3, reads DVKVTQSSRYLVKRTGEKVFLECVQDMDHENMFWYRQDPGLGLRLIYFSYDVKMKEKGDIPEGYSVSREKKERFSLILESASTNQTSMYLCASSYARGGPDTQYFGPGTRLTVL.

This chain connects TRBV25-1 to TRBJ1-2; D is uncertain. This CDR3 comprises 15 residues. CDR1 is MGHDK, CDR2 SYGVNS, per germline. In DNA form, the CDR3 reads TGTGCAACCTCTAACCCCCCGACATCACAATATGGCTACACCTTC. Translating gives CATSNPPTSQYGYTF.